Many counts were recorded for the clone carrying this TCR beta chain. Its antigen remains unknown. The data derive from a study of metastatic and nonmetastatic thyroid tumors. Overall study context: Repertoires from blood and tumor or nodule tissue of malignant and benign thyroid patients were compared. Study-level results: Within blood and tumor, benign nodules reportedly had significantly lower TCR beta diversity than malignant thyroid tumors did.

The CDR3 contains 15 residues. Germline loops: CDR1 DFQATT, CDR2 SNEGSKA (reference sequence). V lost 6 bases and J lost 5; bases outside the gene matches: 11. Each patient came to thyroid surgery without any prior treatment (of any kind). In the authors' methods: Clinicopathological groups supplied CDR3 differences that were used to build a distant-metastasis classifier for papillary thyroid cancer. TCRdb re-analyzed the PCR reads through MiXCR. None of the V and J calls come from the authors' own analysis; TCRdb made them. This table holds roughly 58,000 clones, 4% to 5% found once. This sequence originates from a female donor with papillary thyroid cancer or a benign thyroid nodule (not recorded which). Some clones in this sample may be carry-over from other donors' samples. The chain employs TRBV20-1 and TRBJ2-2; 8 bases are shared with TRBD1. Source material: blood. The CDR3 nucleotides are TGCAGTGCCTCCCGACAGGGGTATAGGACCGGGGAGCTGTTTTTT. Translated, it gives CSASRQGYRTGELFF.